These 10 T cell receptor beta chains were all obtained from the same sample, sequenced in a study of CD8 T cells in Susac syndrome. Random hexamers were used to reverse transcribe an amount of about 0.45 to 1 ug RNA. TCRdb independently ran MiXCR on the immunoSEQ multiplex PCR reads; one entry per CDR3 protein. The data show 150,000 or so distinct CDR3 sequences, with around 94% seen just once and 0.13% to 0.15% held by the top ten. Sample: CD4+ T cells from PBMCs. The receptors come from a human donor in good health.

The chain combines TRBV20-1 with TRBJ1-2; TRBD1 matches at 9 bases. The V segment lost 3 bases and the J segment 6 bases; nucleotides outside the gene matches: 8. Germline V gene sequence: CDR1 DFQATT, CDR2 SNEGSKA (reference sequence). This CDR3 spans 14 amino acids. The DNA for the CDR3 is TGCAGTGCTAGTGACAGGGGGATTCAGAATGGCTACACCTTC. Its protein is CSASDRGIQNGYTF.

The chain carries TRBV20-1 and TRBJ1-2; 8 bases match TRBD1. The CDR3 is 14 amino acids. Germline CDR1 is DFQATT and CDR2 is SNEGSKA (reference sequence). J lost 5 bases, V lost 2 bases, and 7 bases had no gene match. Written as DNA, the CDR3 is TGCAGTGCTAGATACTCGACAGGGGATTATGGCTACACCTTC. Translating it yields CSARYSTGDYGYTF.

The J gene is TRBJ1-1, the V gene TRBV29-1; D might be TRBD1 (5 bases). The CDR3 has 13 amino acids. Trimming took off 2 bases at V and 1 base at J, with 8 bases between the two ends. CDR1 is SQVTM, CDR2 ANQGSEA, per germline. CDR3 coding DNA: TGCAGCGTTGAAACTCAGGGGAACACTGAAGCTTTCTTT. It translates to CSVETQGNTEAFF.

V usage is TRBV14 and J usage is TRBJ1-6; no firm D call. Looked up from germline, CDR1 is SGHDN and CDR2 is FVKESK. V was shortened by 4 bases and J by 0 bases, with 7 bases between the two germline ends. The CDR3 runs 15 residues. The CDR3 DNA reads TGTGCCAGCAGCCGGACCAGCTCCTATAATTCACCCCTCCACTTT. Protein: CASSRTSSYNSPLHF.

The genes are TRBV7-2 and TRBJ2-5; 7 positions agree with TRBD1. Per germline, CDR1 SGHTA and CDR2 FQGNSA. After removal of 6 bases from V and 1 base from J, the junction contained 5 bases not matched to a gene. CDR3 length: 14 residues. CDR3 sequence: CASSTNRGQETQYF. The CDR3 DNA sequence: TGTGCCAGCAGTACTAACAGGGGCCAAGAGACCCAGTACTTC.

The chain joins TRBV15 to TRBJ1-5; D call uncertain. CDR3 size: 13 residues. Germline CDR1 reads LNHNV; CDR2 reads YYDKDF (reference sequence). V lost 0 bases, J lost 6 bases, and 6 bases lay in between. The CDR3 spells CATSRDQSQPQHF. The CDR3 DNA reads TGTGCCACCAGCAGAGATCAGAGTCAGCCCCAGCATTTT.

This clonotype appeared a single time. The V gene is TRBV20-1, the J gene TRBJ2-5; 9 bases are shared with TRBD2. Germline CDR1 is DFQATT and CDR2 is SNEGSKA (reference sequence). This CDR3 is 12 amino acids long. J lost 4 bases, V lost 5 bases, and 2 bases had no gene match. The DNA of the CDR3 is TGCAGTGCTCCGCGGGGGGGAGAGACCCAGTACTTC. Translating gives CSAPRGGETQYF.

This clonotype is a singleton in its sample. J is TRBJ1-3 and V is TRBV27; TRBD1 might be the D (5 bases). CDR1 and CDR2 from the germline V gene are MNHEY and SMNVEV (reference sequence). There are 15 residues in the CDR3. The V and J ends lost 5 bases and 3 bases respectively, with 14 bases between them. This CDR3 reads CASSARGAGGNTIYF. The CDR3 nucleotides are TGTGCCAGCAGTGCCCGAGGGGCAGGTGGAAACACCATATATTTT.

V and J are TRBV2 and TRBJ2-5; D not resolved. V was trimmed by 1 base and J by 3 bases, leaving 9 bases between them. This CDR3 is 14 amino acids long. Germline-derived CDR1 and CDR2 are SNHLY and FYNNEI. The CDR3 sequence is CASSEGFGKETQYF. As DNA, the CDR3 is TGTGCCAGCAGTGAAGGGTTTGGGAAAGAGACCCAGTACTTC. The full variable domain, its missing parts supplied by reference TRBV2 and TRBJ2-5, is EPEVTQTPSHQVTQMGQEVILRCVPISNHLYFYWYRQILGQKVEFLVSFYNNEISEKSEIFDDQFSVERPDGSNFTLKIRSTKLEDSAMYFCASSEGFGKETQYFGPGTRLLVL.

The rearrangement links TRBV20-1 to TRBJ2-1, with D tentatively TRBD2 (7 bases). Trimming left V 5 bases short and J 7 bases short, with 18 bases between. CDR1 is DFQATT, CDR2 SNEGSKA, per germline (reference sequence). This CDR3 has 14 amino acids. CDR3 coding DNA: TGCAGTGCTCCACTGCGGGGGCCGGGGAATGAGCAGTTCTTC. Residues: CSAPLRGPGNEQFF.